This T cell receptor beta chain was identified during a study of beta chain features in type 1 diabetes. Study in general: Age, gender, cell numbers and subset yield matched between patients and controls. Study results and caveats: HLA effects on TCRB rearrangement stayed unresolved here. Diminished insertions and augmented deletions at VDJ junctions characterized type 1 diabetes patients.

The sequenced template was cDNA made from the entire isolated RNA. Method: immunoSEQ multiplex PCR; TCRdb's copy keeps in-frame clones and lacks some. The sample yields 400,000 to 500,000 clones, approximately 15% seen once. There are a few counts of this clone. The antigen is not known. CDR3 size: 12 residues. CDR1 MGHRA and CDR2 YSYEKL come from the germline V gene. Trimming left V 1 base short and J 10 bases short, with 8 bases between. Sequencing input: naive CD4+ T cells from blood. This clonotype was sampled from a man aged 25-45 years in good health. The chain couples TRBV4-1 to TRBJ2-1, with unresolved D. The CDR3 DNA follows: TGCGCCAGCAGCCAAGTGGGTAGGGAGCAGTTCTTC. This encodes CASSQVGREQFF.